The clone carrying this T cell receptor (beta chain) has ten or more counts. The antigen is not known. Preparation of the unsorted libraries drew on 2 million PBMCs stored at -80 C. This entry belongs to a study of neurological immune-mediated disorders. Study observations and caveats: Whereas HTLV-1-associated myelopathy showed the most TCR clonal expansion, multiple sclerosis showed the least, with levels below those of healthy controls. None of the CDR3 amino acid sequences of expanded clones recurred across subjects, suggesting private repertoires in all groups.

The making of cDNA relied on 5'RACE with 10-nucleotide random UMIs. TCRdb processed the 5' RACE reads anew with MiXCR; each CDR3 protein has one entry. The sample records 46,000 or so distinct CDR3 sequences, about a tenth being singletons. Germline lookup yields CDR1 LGHNA and CDR2 YSLEER. The ends were cut back, 3 bases at V and 0 bases at J, with 12 bases in the middle. The CDR3 has 16 amino acids. This receptor was identified in a woman in her thirties or forties with HTLV-1-associated myelopathy (HAM/TSP). Sequencing input: PBMCs. V is TRBV4-3 and J is TRBJ2-1, with D unclear. CDR3 sequence reads: CASSQDPWSSYNEQFF. The CDR3 DNA follows: TGCGCCAGCAGCCAGGACCCTTGGAGCTCCTACAATGAGCAGTTCTTC.